Following are 3 T cell receptor beta chains from one sample sequenced in a study of blood T cell repertoires in COVID-19. Here immunoSEQ multiplex PCR was the method, and the copy in TCRdb shows in-frame clones only, minus some. The sample consists of more than 85,000 clones, about three quarters of them appearing once. Sequencing input: peripheral blood. The source is a human donor in a cohort sampled during active or convalescent COVID-19.

The J gene is TRBJ1-1, the V gene TRBV27; possible D gene TRBD1, 6 bases. The V and J ends lost 4 bases and 5 bases respectively, with 20 bases between them. Looked up from germline, CDR1 is MNHEY and CDR2 is SMNVEV (reference sequence). The CDR3 consists of 16 residues. CDR3 sequence: CASSSPVAGAGTEAFF. For the CDR3, the DNA is TGTGCCAGCAGTTCCCCTGTTGCGGGGGCAGGGACTGAAGCTTTCTTT.

The J gene is TRBJ1-1, the V gene TRBV5-1, with 9 positions matching TRBD1. Unmatched junction bases numbered 6, after V lost 0 bases and J lost 0 bases. The germline V gene encodes CDR1 SGHRS and CDR2 YFSETQ. The CDR3 contains 17 residues. This CDR3 is CASSLVGTGFVNTEAFF. Written as DNA, the CDR3 is TGCGCCAGCAGCTTGGTAGGGACAGGGTTTGTGAACACTGAAGCTTTCTTT.

Here the CDR3 reads CASSFNPAAAYEQYF. The DNA of the CDR3 is TGTGCCAGCAGCTTTAATCCAGCGGCAGCCTACGAGCAGTACTTC. The rearrangement uses TRBV7-3 and TRBJ2-7; D might be TRBD2 (5 bases). Looked up from germline, CDR1 is SGHTA and CDR2 is FQGTGA. V was trimmed by 3 bases and J by 2 bases, leaving 14 bases between them. The CDR3 is 15 amino acids.